The source of this T cell receptor beta chain is a study of early T cells in non-severe SARS-CoV-2 infection (dated by TCRdb to about 2021). For the wider study: Because TCR sequencing relied on bulk RNA taken from unsorted whole blood, pairing of alpha and beta chains was not possible.

This clonotype was counted at least ten times. Its antigen remains undetermined. Base-call qualities are not available, and no considerably larger clone is one nucleotide away. A case-control design nested within a healthcare worker cohort in London, UK, was used, with weekly nasopharyngeal swab PCR tests and blood sampling performed. Healthcare workers were recruited during the week of the UK lockdown, between 23 and 31 March 2020, and followed weekly for up to roughly 15 weeks. Trimming at the junction amounts to 0 bases on V and 4 bases on J, and the germline ends lie 5 bases apart. Looking up the germline V gene yields CDR1 KGHSH and CDR2 LQKENI. From its cysteine to its phenylalanine, the CDR3 spans 13 amino acids. CDR3 DNA is the only sequence kept; it has 39 bases, read in frame from the first base. The library was produced with 5' RACE. TCRdb lists the instrument as NextSeq 500. To correct for sequencing error and PCR bias, the TCR library protocol tagged individual cDNA molecules with unique molecular identifiers. Both TCR alpha and beta chains were sequenced, and tight co-correlation was observed between alpha and beta sequence abundances in each sample. From the authors' description of their analysis: V gene, J gene and CDR3 annotation of TCR sequences was performed with Decombinator V4. TCRs were defined as expanded if a significant change between any two time points was detected under a Poisson model with p below 0.0001. TCR abundances were normalised to the total number of TCRs sequenced per sample and were expressed as counts per million. TRAV1-2 paired with TRAJ12, TRAJ20 or TRAJ33 defined MAIT TCRs, while TRAV10 paired with TRAJ18 defined iNKT TCRs. A search of VDJdb, accessed on 1 November 2021, was run for TCRs annotated to CMV, EBV and SARS-CoV-2, with TCRs annotated for multiple antigens excluded. TCRdb ran its own pipeline on the public reads, namely fastp trimming at Q25 and MiXCR clone calling, and kept in-frame beta chains. Rows are combined by CDR3 protein, so each entry shows the most common genes and DNA. These V and J calls derive from TCRdb rather than the authors' analysis. The sample table records 100,000 or so distinct CDR3 sequences; about an eighth of these occur just once. 5.5% to 7% of the sample belongs to the ten largest clones.

General conclusions and limits of the study: Matching against VDJdb was skewed toward anti-spike CD8 responses, likely underestimated virus-specific expansions, and missed private and CD4 specificities.

The sample comprised whole blood. The sequence came from an adult who was a healthcare worker with PCR-confirmed SARS-CoV-2 infection or an uninfected control (not recorded which). The chain is assembled from TRBV18 and TRBJ2-3, with the D gene not clear enough to name. The nucleotides read TGTGCCAGCTCACCACCCTCATCAGATACGCAGTATTTT. The encoded protein is CASSPPSSDTQYF.